Here is one T cell receptor beta chain with its context. The antigen remains undetermined. Before regulatory T cell sorting, thawed PBMCs rested overnight at 37°C in about 220 IU/ml IL-2. There are 14 residues in the CDR3. CDR1 SGHDT and CDR2 YYEEEE come from the germline V gene. V lost 0 bases and J 1 base, leaving 7 bases between the germline ends. TCRdb's copy holds only in-frame clones and misses some; the assay was immunoSEQ multiplex PCR. The data contain under 20,000 clones, roughly 80% of them singletons. This sample is part of a study of Tregs in tolerant kidney transplant recipients. Study-wide points: Activated donor B cell expansion appeared to reveal the most relevant donor-specific TCRbeta repertoire.

The sequenced material came from Tregs from blood. The sequence derives from a human donor in good health. V usage is TRBV5-6 and J usage is TRBJ1-1; D unresolved. The CDR3 sequence is CASSLAGRNTEAFF. The CDR3 nucleotides are TGTGCCAGCAGCTTGGCCGGGAGGAACACTGAAGCTTTCTTT.